Listed below are T cell receptor beta chains from one sample, sequenced in a study of tumor and adjacent non-tumor tissue in lung cancer. One entry per CDR3 protein results from TCRdb running MiXCR on the multiplex PCR reads. The profile covers around 79,000 distinct CDR3 sequences, with 72% appearing a single time and 8.5% to 10% taken by the ten largest. Sequencing was done on a sample of lung tumor tissue. All receptors derive from a woman in her thirties or forties with non-small cell lung cancer. CDR3s include the opening cysteine and the closing phenylalanine or tryptophan. D genes are given only for firm matches. Some rows have no size entry. The others give once, few or many, or a class for an expanded clone.

D | J | size | V | DNA | CDR3
- | TRBJ1-1 | once | TRBV6-1 | TGTGCCAGCAGTGAAATGGGACGCTTGAACACTGGAGCTCTCTTT | CASSEMGRLNTGALF
TRBD2 | TRBJ2-1 | - | TRBV11-2 | TGTGCCAGCAACTCCGACCGACTAGCCCTTGGCAATGAGCAGTTTTTC | CASNSDRLALGNEQFF
- | TRBJ2-7 | many | TRBV6-1 | TGTGCCAGCGGACGGCAAATCGGATACGAGCAGTACTTC | CASGRQIGYEQYF
- | TRBJ2-5 | - | TRBV11-2 | TGTGCCAGCAAATCCCGGGACTCGGCCCACCAAGAGACCCAGTACTTC | CASKSRDSAHQETQYF
- | TRBJ1-1 | once | TRBV11-2 | TGTGCCAGCAGCTATTATAGGAGACGGGACACTGAAGCTTCCTTT | CASSYYRRRDTEASF
- | TRBJ1-1 | - | TRBV5-1 | TGCGCCAGCAGCTTCGGCGGGAACACTGAAGCTTTCTTT | CASSFGGNTEAFF
- | TRBJ1-2 | - | TRBV21-1 | TGTGCCAGCAGCAAGGGTCAAGGCCACGGCTACGCCTTC | CASSKGQGHGYAF
- | TRBJ2-2 | - | TRBV20-1 | TGCAGTGCAAGTGCGCAGGGGCCTAACACCGGGGAGCTGTTTTTT | CSASAQGPNTGELFF
- | TRBJ2-1 | many | TRBV29-1 | TGCAGCGTTGAAGGGTCCTGGGGGTACAATGAGCAGTTCTTC | CSVEGSWGYNEQFF
TRBD2 | TRBJ2-1 | - | TRBV11-2 | TGTGCTAGCAGCATAAGGACTAGCGAGAGCTCCTACAATGAGCAGTTCTTC | CASSIRTSESSYNEQFF
- | TRBJ2-3 | - | TRBV7-8 | TGTGTCAGCAGCTTAGGGCAGGGGGCTAGCGGGACGGATACGCATTATTTT | CVSSLGQGASGTDTHYF
TRBD2 | TRBJ2-1 | - | TRBV11-2 | TGTGCCAGCAGCTTACTACCGGGGGGGCTCTACAATAAGCAGTTCTTC | CASSLLPGGLYNKQFF
TRBD1 | TRBJ1-1 | - | TRBV6-1 | TGTGTCAGCAGAGAAAAGGGGGCTTCGGGAACTGAAGCTTTCTTT | CVSREKGASGTEAFF
TRBD1 | TRBJ1-5 | - | TRBV6-5 | TGTGTCAGCAGTCAATACAGGGGGACGGGACAGCCCCAGCATTTT | CVSSQYRGTGQPQHF
- | TRBJ2-4 | medium-sized | TRBV6-2/TRBV6-3 | TGTGCCAGCAGGGAACAGGGAAGGGACATTCAGTACTTC | CASREQGRDIQYF
- | TRBJ2-1 | - | TRBV11-1 | TGTGCCAGCAAGCCTAAGACCCGAGTGAGCAATGAGCAGTTCTTC | CASKPKTRVSNEQFF
- | TRBJ2-7 | - | TRBV11-2 | TGTGCCAACATCTATAGGGCGGGTTACGAGCAGTACTTC | CANIYRAGYEQYF